This T cell receptor beta chain emerged from a study of Graves' ophthalmopathy and Graves' hyperthyroidism. Transcripts of RNA were the source for amplifying TCR beta CDR3 regions. RT-PCR with HTBI primers came first, then second-round multiplex PCR. Each CDR3 protein gets one entry after TCRdb re-called the multiplex PCR reads with MiXCR. Seen here are roughly 480,000 distinct CDR3 sequences, around 15% observed once, and the top ten hold roughly 10%. As concerns this clonotype: One end of the junction is discordant with germline, which a read error may explain.

This CDR3 contains 15 residues. Germline CDR1 is MNHEY and CDR2 is SVGEGT. The specimen was blood. The gene calls are TRBV6-2 or TRBV6-3 and TRBJ2-2; 7 positions match TRBD1. This sequence was found in a woman in her 30s with Graves' ophthalmopathy. CDR3 amino acids: CASSYKRGRTGELCF. Written as DNA, the CDR3 is TGTGCCAGCAGTTACAAGAGGGGGCGAACCGGGGAGCTGTGTTTT.